Each of the 18 T cell receptor beta chains below was sequenced from the same sample in a study of regulatory T cells in long-lasting Graves disease. iRepertoire HTBI primers and Arm-PCR of CDR3 regions built TCR beta libraries. Via MiXCR, TCRdb re-called the multiplex PCR reads, giving one row per CDR3 protein. The table shows about 500,000 distinct CDR3 sequences, with around 12% occurring only once. Time point denoted: newly diagnosed GD, antithyroid drugs for less than 3 months. TCR sequences were obtained from RNA taken from PBMCs. This sample was shared with a second study, whose subject was T cells in Graves' hyperthyroidism and ophthalmopathy.

Sequences were derived from peripheral blood mononuclear cells (PBMCs), sampled at new diagnosis, from a patient treated with antithyroid drugs. These receptor sequences come from a woman in her thirties with Graves disease.

This chain joins TRBV29-1 and TRBJ2-7, with TRBD1 matching over 9 bases. CDR3 length equals 12 residues. Per germline, CDR1 SQVTM and CDR2 ANQGSEA. The V gene end was trimmed by 7 bases and the J gene end by 2 bases; junction bases not matched to a gene: 3. DNA of the CDR3: TGCAGCGGGCGGACAGGGGCCTACGAGCAGTACTTC. Protein product: CSGRTGAYEQYF.

The rearrangement links TRBV30 to TRBJ2-1; 8 bases fit TRBD2. This CDR3 region has 14 residues. V lost 4 bases, J lost 7 bases, and 9 bases stayed unmatched. CDR1 is GTSNPN, CDR2 SVGIG, per germline (reference sequence). The CDR3 nucleotides are TGTGCCTGGAATGGAGGCGGGAGGAGGAATGAGCAGTTCTTC. It is translated as CAWNGGGRRNEQFF.

Ten or more counts support this clonotype. The chain links TRBV27 to TRBJ2-7; 7 bases match TRBD1. This CDR3 comprises 14 residues. CDR1 and CDR2 from the germline V gene are MNHEY and SMNVEV (reference sequence). V was clipped by 4 bases and J by 6 bases; unmatched bases: 9. Here the CDR3 reads CASSSNRGPGEQYF. The CDR3 bases are TGTGCCAGCAGTTCCAACAGGGGTCCAGGCGAGCAGTACTTC.

This clonotype was counted at least ten times. The rearrangement uses TRBV12-3 or TRBV12-4 and TRBJ2-7, with 12 bases fitting TRBD1. CDR3 length: 14 amino acids. V lost 6 bases to trimming and J lost 4 bases; unmatched junction nucleotides: 4. CDR3 residues: CASSRDRGQYEQYF. CDR3 coding DNA: TGTGCCAGCAGCCGGGACAGGGGGCAATACGAGCAGTACTTC.

This clonotype has ten or more counts. The genes are TRBV2 and TRBJ2-1; TRBD2 matches 12 bases. The CDR3 consists of 15 residues. In germline, CDR1 is SNHLY, CDR2 FYNNEI. V trimming: 6 bases; J trimming: 7 bases; junction bases outside the gene matches: 7. CDR3 DNA sequence: TGTGCCAGCAGCGCCCCTAGCGGGAGGGGGAATGAGCAGTTCTTC. The encoded protein is CASSAPSGRGNEQFF.

This clonotype was observed at least ten times. The chain uses TRBV18 and TRBJ1-5, with D hard to call. There are 14 residues in the CDR3. The V and J ends lost 5 bases and 6 bases respectively, with 14 bases between them. Germline V gene lookup returns CDR1 KGHSH and CDR2 LQKENI. CDR3 bases: TGTGCCAGCTCAGAAGGTCGGGGATCTCAGCCCCAGCATTTT. It translates to CASSEGRGSQPQHF.

The chain has TRBV7-9 and TRBJ1-5; D not certain. Germline V gene data show CDR1 as SEHNR and CDR2 as FQNEAQ (reference sequence). Trimming stripped 1 base from V and 6 bases from J, with 10 bases between. CDR3 length: 14 amino acids. CDR3 in DNA: TGTGCCAGCAGCTTAGGGGCAGCAGGTCAGCCCCAGCATTTT. Protein product: CASSLGAAGQPQHF.

The gene calls are TRBV7-2 and TRBJ2-1; 7 nucleotides agree with TRBD2. Germline lookup yields CDR1 SGHTA and CDR2 FQGNSA. Trimming removed 1 base from V and 2 bases from J; junction bases left unmatched: 17. The CDR3 covers 20 residues. CDR3 in DNA: TGTGCCAGCAGCTTAGGGGGGTCGGCGGGAGTCCACCGTCCCTACAATGAGCAGTTCTTC. Protein product: CASSLGGSAGVHRPYNEQFF.

This clonotype was observed many times. The CDR3 loop is CASRSSGNIIKGTQYF. The CDR3 nucleotides read TGTGCCAGCAGATCTAGCGGGAACATAATCAAGGGGACCCAGTACTTC. The V call is TRBV28, the J call TRBJ2-1; 9 positions match TRBD2. Matching the DNA end better, TRBJ2-5 makes the J call doubtful. CDR3 length: 16 amino acids. The V gene's germline CDR1 is MDHEN and CDR2 SYDVKM.

This clonotype was seen at least ten times. This chain joins TRBV6-2 or TRBV6-3 and TRBJ1-1; 7 nucleotides align to TRBD1. V was clipped by 2 bases and J by 3 bases; unmatched bases: 9. CDR1 and CDR2 (germline): MNHEY, SVGEGT. The length of the CDR3 is 16 residues. For the CDR3, the DNA is TGTGCCAGCAGTTACGCAGGGGGATATTCGGACACTGAAGCTTTCTTT. Its translation: CASSYAGGYSDTEAFF.

This clonotype was seen repeatedly, ten times or more. The chain is built from TRBV29-1 and TRBJ1-1; D gene ambiguous. The CDR3 extends over 13 amino acids. Germline V gene sequence: CDR1 SQVTM, CDR2 ANQGSEA. V lost 1 base, J lost 3 bases, and 9 bases lay in between. The chain's CDR3 is CSVEGLSYTEAFF. The CDR3 DNA follows: TGCAGCGTTGAAGGACTATCCTACACTGAAGCTTTCTTT.

This clonotype came up many times. CDR3 amino acids: CASSHPTLDTQYF. CDR3 bases: TGTGCCAGCAGTCACCCCACCCTAGATACGCAGTATTTT. V usage is TRBV27 and J usage is TRBJ2-3; the D is unclear. Trimming pared 5 bases from V and 5 bases from J, leaving 11 bases between. The CDR3 length is 13 residues. Germline V CDR1 and CDR2: MNHEY, SMNVEV (reference sequence).

This clonotype was picked up a small number of times. The chain combines TRBV27 with TRBJ2-7; D is uncertain. The V end was cut by 1 base, the J end by 4 bases, with 14 bases between. This CDR3 is 15 amino acids long. Per the germline V gene, CDR1 is MNHEY and CDR2 is SMNVEV (reference sequence). The CDR3 nucleotides are TGTGCCAGCAGTTTATATACTACGGACCTTTACGAGCAGTACTTC. Amino acid sequence: CASSLYTTDLYEQYF.

The table lists this clonotype with many counts. The gene calls are TRBV20-1 and TRBJ2-1; TRBD2 is a possible D gene (5 bases). The CDR3 sequence is 14 residues long. Germline V gene data show CDR1 as DFQATT and CDR2 as SNEGSKA (reference sequence). Trimming took off 8 bases at V and 5 bases at J, with 19 bases between the two ends. The CDR3 nucleotides read TGCAGTTCCTTCAGGTGGGAGAGGGACAATGAGCAGTTCTTC. This translates into CSSFRWERDNEQFF.

There are many counts of this clonotype. The chain joins TRBV27 to TRBJ2-7, with D possibly called TRBD1 or TRBD2 (5 bases each). This CDR3 is built from 17 residues. Germline V gene data show CDR1 as MNHEY and CDR2 as SMNVEV (reference sequence). V lost 3 bases to trimming and J lost 4 bases, with 22 bases between them. The CDR3 loop reads CASSLWIPGRMGYEQYF. The CDR3 bases are TGTGCCAGCAGTTTGTGGATTCCGGGACGGATGGGTTACGAGCAGTACTTC.

DNA of the CDR3: TGTGCCAGCAGCGCCCGACGGGACTACCAAGAGACCCAGTACTTC. Encoded protein: CASSARRDYQETQYF. J is TRBJ2-5 and V is TRBV9, with D perhaps matching TRBD2 (6 bases). CDR3 length: 15 amino acids. Germline CDR1 and CDR2: SGDLS and YYNGEE. Trimming took 3 bases from V and 0 from J, leaving 12 bases between them.

Only a few counts were recorded for this clonotype. The rearrangement joins TRBV28 to TRBJ1-2; 9 bases fit TRBD1. Trimming took 8 bases from V and 6 from J; bases not matched to a gene: 1. Germline CDR1 and CDR2: MDHEN and SYDVKM. This CDR3 region has 11 residues. The CDR3 nucleotides read TGTGCCAGCGGACAGGGGCATGGCTACACCTTC. Protein sequence: CASGQGHGYTF.

This clonotype was counted at least ten times. The chain recombines TRBV7-2 with TRBJ2-2, with 14 nucleotides matching TRBD2. CDR1 and CDR2 from the germline V gene are SGHTA and FQGNSA. V gave up 4 bases and J gave up 5 bases; unmatched junction bases: 6. CDR3 size: 17 residues. This CDR3 is CASSWGLAGVRTGELFF. The CDR3 nucleotides are TGTGCCAGCAGCTGGGGACTAGCGGGAGTCAGAACCGGGGAGCTGTTTTTT.